This TCR beta chain derives from a study of beta chain features in type 1 diabetes. Findings and limits, study-wide: The naive, central memory and Treg TCRB repertoires of patients appeared to be more similar to one another than those of healthy donors. For cells with high TCR expression, cDNA sequencing could yield over-representation.

Expressed TCRB transcripts were sequenced because the entire RNA isolate underwent reverse transcription. For naive, central memory and regulatory T cell samples, reads averaged approximately 3.6 million. Measured with immunoSEQ multiplex PCR; TCRdb has only the in-frame clones, and not every one. The repertoire holds fewer than 350,000 clones, with about 18% as singletons. Germline values: CDR1 SEHNR, CDR2 FQNEAQ (reference sequence). The CDR3 sequence is 16 residues long. Trimming took 4 bases from V and 6 from J; bases not matched to a gene: 7. All sorted populations exceeded 95% purity. The table lists this clone with a few counts. Its antigen is not known.

The sequencing input was naive CD4+ T cells from blood. The genes are TRBV7-9 and TRBJ1-6, with 9 bases lining up with TRBD1. This receptor was obtained from a woman in her late teens or twenties in good health. The CDR3 DNA reads TGTGCCAGCAGCTCGGGGAAGGGACAGGGTAATTCACCCCTCCACTTT. Amino acid sequence: CASSSGKGQGNSPLHF.